Each of the 15 T cell receptor beta chains below was sequenced from the same sample in a study of cytotoxic CD8 clonotypes in ibrutinib-treated CLL. TCRdb's table, derived via immunoSEQ multiplex PCR, lists solely in-frame clones and lacks some. The sample includes some 61,000 clones, approximately 71% of them seen just once. The starting material was PBMCs, obtained after 12 months of ibrutinib treatment. The receptor source for this set is a human donor with chronic lymphocytic leukemia.

The rearrangement links TRBV9 to TRBJ2-3; 7 bases are shared with TRBD2. Looked up from germline, CDR1 is SGDLS and CDR2 is YYNGEE. This CDR3 contains 15 residues. J lost 1 base, V lost 0 bases, and 2 bases had no gene match. The chain's CDR3 is CASSVAAGRTDTQYF. Written as DNA, the CDR3 is TGTGCCAGCAGCGTAGCAGCGGGACGCACAGATACGCAGTATTTT.

The V and J genes are TRBV9 and TRBJ1-2; 7 nucleotides line up with TRBD1. The CDR3 has 16 amino acids. The germline V gene has CDR1 SGDLS and CDR2 YYNGEE. The trim removed 3 bases at V and 4 bases at J, leaving 12 bases unmatched. CDR3 in amino acids: CASSAPGQEFRYGYTF. The CDR3 bases are TGTGCCAGCAGCGCCCCAGGACAGGAGTTTCGCTATGGCTACACCTTC.

The CDR3 bases are TGTGCCAGCAGACCCTCCGGGAGGGCCCATCAGCCCCAGCATTTT. Its protein product is CASRPSGRAHQPQHF. J is TRBJ1-5 and V is TRBV6-5, with D uncertain. The CDR3 sequence is 15 residues long. Per the germline V gene, CDR1 is MNHEY and CDR2 is SVGAGI. Trimming shortened V by 6 bases and J by 5 bases, and 17 bases separated the two germline ends.

The chain links TRBV27 to TRBJ1-4, with TRBD1 as a possible D gene (5 bases). Germline values: CDR1 MNHEY, CDR2 SMNVEV (reference sequence). The CDR3 loop spans 14 amino acids. V gave up 6 bases and J gave up 7 bases, with 15 bases separating them. CDR3 sequence (DNA): TGTGCCAGCAGACCCCGGGGGAGTGGTGAAAAACTGTTTTTT. Amino acid sequence: CASRPRGSGEKLFF.

V is TRBV21-1 and J is TRBJ1-6; the table names TRBD1, a call not compared with the DNA. TRBV21-1 is a listed pseudogene. CDR3 length: 12 amino acids. The CDR3 sequence is CATKGANSPLHF. CDR3 DNA sequence: TGTGCCACGAAGGGGGCTAATTCACCCCTCCACTTT.

This clone was observed a single time. The genes are TRBV4-3 and TRBJ1-1; D ambiguous. Germline V gene sequence: CDR1 LGHNA, CDR2 YSLEER. With 1 base removed from V and 1 base from J, the gap between germline ends came to 7 bases. The CDR3 has 14 residues. The CDR3 sequence is CASSQGLGNTEAFF. The CDR3, as DNA: TGCGCCAGCAGCCAAGGTTTGGGGAACACTGAAGCTTTCTTT.

This clone has only a few counts. The V gene is TRBV19, the J gene TRBJ2-2; TRBD1 is a possible D gene (6 bases). CDR3 length: 17 amino acids. Between the trimmed V and J ends, which lost 5 bases and 4 bases, there was a span of 20 bases. Germline V lookup: CDR1 LNHDA, CDR2 SQIVND (reference sequence). CDR3: CASSPMAAGATTGELFF. CDR3 sequence (DNA): TGTGCCAGTAGTCCCATGGCGGCAGGGGCTACCACCGGGGAGCTGTTTTTT.

The gene calls are TRBV7-2 and TRBJ2-1; D is uncertain. CDR3 length: 17 residues. V was trimmed by 5 bases and J by 0 bases, leaving 17 bases between them. Germline-derived CDR1 and CDR2 are SGHTA and FQGNSA. The CDR3 DNA reads as TGTGCCAGCAGCCTCCGCCCCCATTCCTTCTCCTACAATGAGCAGTTCTTC. Translating it yields CASSLRPHSFSYNEQFF.

This chain uses TRBV7-2 with TRBJ2-2, with 7 positions matching TRBD2. Germline V gene sequence: CDR1 SGHTA, CDR2 FQGNSA. J was trimmed by 4 bases and V by 5 bases; bases with no gene match: 7. There are 15 residues in the CDR3. The chain's CDR3 is CASSPLARGTGELFF. In DNA form, the CDR3 reads TGTGCCAGCAGCCCACTAGCGAGGGGCACCGGGGAGCTGTTTTTT.

V and J are TRBV6-1 and TRBJ1-2; D not resolved. Between the trimmed V and J ends, which lost 0 bases and 8 bases, there was a span of 4 bases. The CDR3 extends over 11 amino acids. Germline CDR1 is MNHNS and CDR2 is SASEGT. CDR3 nucleotides: TGTGCCAGCAGTGAAGCGATAGGCTACACCTTC. Its protein product is CASSEAIGYTF.

This clone showed up just once. The chain carries TRBV27 and TRBJ2-3; no reliable D call. This CDR3 comprises 12 residues. Deletions cut 8 bases from V and 1 base from J, with 7 bases between. Germline V gives CDR1 MNHEY, CDR2 SMNVEV (reference sequence). The CDR3 sequence: CASFSGTDTQYF. The CDR3 nucleotides are TGTGCCAGCTTCTCAGGCACAGATACGCAGTATTTT.

The V gene is TRBV28, the J gene TRBJ1-1, with TRBD1 matching 8 bases. CDR1 is MDHEN, CDR2 SYDVKM, per germline. V gave up 6 bases and J gave up 5 bases; unmatched junction bases: 14. The CDR3 is 16 amino acids. CDR3 sequence reads: CASSRAGGRGRTEAFF. CDR3 nucleotide sequence: TGTGCCAGCAGCCGCGCGGGGGGCAGGGGGCGGACTGAAGCTTTCTTT.

This clone has a handful of counts. The rearrangement joins TRBV6-5 to TRBJ1-3; D perhaps matches TRBD1 (5 bases). Germline lookup yields CDR1 MNHEY and CDR2 SVGAGI. CDR3 length equals 13 residues. Trimming took off 5 bases at V and 4 bases at J, with 9 bases between the two ends. The chain's CDR3 is CASSRQNGNTIYF. CDR3 nucleotides: TGTGCCAGCAGTCGACAGAACGGAAACACCATATATTTT.

This chain connects TRBV29-1 to TRBJ2-1; 9 bases align to TRBD2. J lost 4 bases, V lost 2 bases, and 3 bases had no gene match. CDR1 is SQVTM, CDR2 ANQGSEA, per germline. There are 14 residues in the CDR3. CDR3 in amino acids: CSVERGGAYNEQFF. The CDR3 nucleotides read TGCAGCGTTGAACGCGGGGGGGCATACAATGAGCAGTTCTTC.

DNA of the CDR3: TGTGCCAGCAGCTTAGCCCGGGGGGCCGAGCAGTACTTC. Its translation is CASSLARGAEQYF. V and J are TRBV7-6 and TRBJ2-7, with a possible D match to TRBD2 (7 bases). CDR3 size: 13 residues. Germline V gives CDR1 SGHVS, CDR2 FNYEAQ. With 0 bases removed from V and 6 bases from J, the gap between germline ends came to 9 bases.